These 6 T cell receptor beta chains were sequenced from one sample in a study of T-cell memory formation after mild COVID-19. Via MiXCR, TCRdb re-called the 5' RACE reads, giving one row per CDR3 protein. The sample includes about 410,000 distinct CDR3 sequences, around 22% of them seen just once. The sequencing sample was made of PBMCs or a T cell subset sorted from them (not recorded which). Receptor source: an adult woman who had mild COVID-19 (a few samples of this study predate the infection). Cell type and time point are not known.

This clonotype showed up just a few times. V gene TRBV3-1 combines with J gene TRBJ1-2; TRBD1 aligns across 8 bases. The germline gives CDR1 LGHDT, CDR2 YNNKEL (reference sequence). Trimming took 4 bases from V and 5 from J; bases not matched to a gene: 9. CDR3 size: 15 residues. The CDR3 loop is CASSLSSGTGYGYTF. CDR3 nucleotide sequence: TGTGCCAGCAGCCTATCCTCCGGGACAGGATATGGCTACACCTTC.

The gene calls are TRBV19 and TRBJ1-1; D call uncertain. V dropped 5 bases and J dropped 1 base, with 5 bases sitting between them. Germline values: CDR1 LNHDA, CDR2 SQIVND (reference sequence). The CDR3 has 12 residues. CDR3 loop: CASSRANTEAFF. Written as DNA, the CDR3 is TGTGCCAGTAGTCGGGCGAACACTGAAGCTTTCTTT.

This clonotype was picked up a small number of times. The genes are TRBV11-2 and TRBJ2-7; possible D gene TRBD2, 6 bases. Per the germline V gene, CDR1 is SGHAT and CDR2 is FQNNGV. V lost 5 bases and J 4 bases, leaving 15 bases between the germline ends. This CDR3 is 14 amino acids long. The CDR3 DNA sequence: TGTGCCAGCAGCCACCTCCTAGCGAGGTACGAGCAGTACTTC. This translates into CASSHLLARYEQYF. The variable domain in full, completed from reference TRBV11-2 and TRBJ2-7, reads EAGVAQSPRYKIIEKRQSVAFWCNPISGHATLYWYQQILGQGPKLLIQFQNNGVVDDSQLPKDRFSAERLKGVDSTLKIQPAKLEDSAVYLCASSHLLARYEQYFGPGTRLTVT.

This clonotype was seen a few times. V usage is TRBV10-3 and J usage is TRBJ2-4; D is unclear. This CDR3 has 18 amino acids. Trimming left V 2 bases short and J 0 bases short, with 17 bases between. CDR1 is ENHRY, CDR2 SYGVKD, per germline. The CDR3 bases are TGTGCCATCAGTGAGGGGTTTGGACCCTTTCTAGCCAAAAACATTCAGTACTTC. Protein product: CAISEGFGPFLAKNIQYF.

The chain combines TRBV7-9 with TRBJ1-2; D perhaps matches TRBD1 (5 bases). The germline CDR1 and CDR2 sequences are SEHNR and FQNEAQ (reference sequence). Trimming took off 5 bases at V and 7 bases at J, with 14 bases between the two ends. This CDR3 has 13 residues. CDR3: CASSPGQGSGYTF. The CDR3 DNA reads TGTGCCAGCAGCCCCGGGCAGGGTAGTGGCTACACCTTC.

The genes are TRBV6-5 and TRBJ2-7, with D unresolved. Per germline, CDR1 MNHEY and CDR2 SVGAGI. V shed 2 bases and J shed 3 bases, with 14 bases lying between them. The length of the CDR3 is 15 residues. CDR3 sequence (DNA): TGTGCCAGCAGTTACGCGGCTCGGTCCAACTACGAGCAGTACTTC. Translation gives CASSYAARSNYEQYF.